The clone carrying this TCR beta chain was counted many times. The data originate from a study of molecular identifiers for immune sequencing clone quantification. Libraries of bulk TCR were made by previously described methods (with listed TCR primers). One entry per CDR3 protein results from TCRdb running MiXCR on the PCR reads. The data contain about 320,000 distinct CDR3 sequences, about 22% of them seen just once; the ten biggest clones take up 0.81%. The CDR3 consists of 17 residues. Germline CDR1 is SEHNR and CDR2 is FQNEAQ (reference sequence). The germline V and J ends were trimmed by 5 bases and 0 bases, with 16 bases remaining between them. Libraries for naive CD8 T cells, which were made from roughly 18,000 to 920,000 sorted cells, drew on 10%, 30% or 50% of the RNA. Naive CD8 T cells underwent sorting with the CD8+CD4-CCR7+CD45RA+ definition.

The sample taken for sequencing was naive CD8+ T cells from blood, with Jurkat cell RNA spiked in. The subset here: FACS-sorted CD8+CD4-CCR7+CD45RA+ naive T cells. The rearrangement uses TRBV7-9 and TRBJ2-2; TRBD1 might be the D (6 bases). The clonotype comes from a human donor in good health. Some libraries in this study had Jurkat cell RNA spiked in. The CDR3, as DNA: TGTGCCAGCAGCCAAGAGGAAAGGACAGCGAACACCGGGGAGCTGTTTTTT. Protein: CASSQEERTANTGELFF.